A selection of T cell receptor beta chains follows, all from one sample in a study of T cell clones after liver transplantation. The protocol was immunoSEQ multiplex PCR, while the TCRdb copy is restricted to in-frame clones and leaves out a portion. The sample includes 20,000 to 30,000 clones, more than 65% seen only once; the top ten take roughly 2.8%. This sample comprised CD4+ T cells from blood, obtained before liver transplant. Every receptor here comes from a human donor who received a liver transplant. Each CDR3 is given with its conserved first and last residue. A D gene is named only where the DNA matches it firmly. Size is omitted from some rows. Given values are once, few, many or a class for expanded clones.

j_gene,abundance,v_gene,d_gene,CDR3nt,CDR3aa
TRBJ2-4,.,TRBV19,TRBD2,TGTGCCAGTACGCCAGCGGGGGCCAAAAACATTCAGTACTTC,CASTPAGAKNIQYF
TRBJ1-6,few,TRBV5-1,.,TGCGCCAGCAGCCTAAGCCCAGGGGATAATTCACCCCTCCACTTT,CASSLSPGDNSPLHF
TRBJ2-7,once,TRBV4-2,.,TGTGCCAGCAGCCCCAGTTTGCTCCACGAGCAGTACTTC,CASSPSLLHEQYF
TRBJ2-3,.,TRBV7-2,.,TGTGCCAGCAGCCCGGGGACAAGCACAGATACGCAGTATTTT,CASSPGTSTDTQYF
TRBJ2-7,.,TRBV6-6,TRBD2,TGTGCCAGCAGAGCTAGCGGGGGGCCCTCTCAGTACGAGCAGTACTTC,CASRASGGPSQYEQYF
TRBJ2-3,few,TRBV27,TRBD2,TGTGCCAGCAGTGTCAGGGGCGGGAGGGCTGCAGATACGCAGTATTTT,CASSVRGGRAADTQYF
TRBJ2-2,.,TRBV2,TRBD1,TGTGCCAGCAAGGCAGGGGGCGCACCCGGGGAGCTGTTTTTT,CASKAGGAPGELFF
TRBJ2-5,.,TRBV11-3,.,TGTGCCAGCAGCTCCGGACAGACGGAACAAGAGACCCAGTACTTC,CASSSGQTEQETQYF
TRBJ2-5,.,TRBV5-6,.,TGTGCCAGCAGCCTAGCGACCCGAGCCCCAGAGACCCAGTACTTC,CASSLATRAPETQYF
TRBJ2-3,few,TRBV2,.,TGTGCCAGCAGCTACGTCACAGATACGCAGTATTTT,CASSYVTDTQYF
TRBJ2-2,.,TRBV6-6,.,TGTGCCAGCAGTTACCCGGGATCGGGCACCGGGGAGCTGTTTTTT,CASSYPGSGTGELFF
TRBJ2-1,.,TRBV2,.,TGTGCCAGCACTCGGAGCGATGAGCAGTTCTTC,CASTRSDEQFF
TRBJ2-3,.,TRBV2,TRBD2,TGTGCCAGCAGTACTACTAGCGGGGGCCCCAGCACAGATACGCAGTATTTT,CASSTTSGGPSTDTQYF
TRBJ1-6,.,TRBV19,.,TGTGCCAGTAGTACGTTTTGGTCGACAGGTGAAGATTCACCCCTCCACTTT,CASSTFWSTGEDSPLHF
TRBJ1-3,.,TRBV27,TRBD1,TGTGCCAGCAGTACACGGACAGGCTCTGGAAACACCATATATTTT,CASSTRTGSGNTIYF
TRBJ1-1,.,TRBV6-5,TRBD1,TGTGCCAGCAGACAGGGGGGTCGAACTGAAGCTTTCTTT,CASRQGGRTEAFF
TRBJ2-1,.,TRBV19,.,TGTGCCAGTAGAAAGGGGTCCTACAATGAGCAGTTCTTC,CASRKGSYNEQFF
TRBJ2-5,.,TRBV6-1,.,TGTGCCAGCAGTGAAGCGGGAGGGACCCAGTACTTC,CASSEAGGTQYF
TRBJ2-1,.,TRBV7-6,TRBD1,TGTGCCAGCAGCTTAGGGACAGGGACCCTGGGCTCCTACAATGAGCAGTTCTTC,CASSLGTGTLGSYNEQFF
TRBJ1-6,.,TRBV7-2,.,TGTGCCAGCAGCCCCTTAAGGACGGTAAATTCACCCCTCCACTTT,CASSPLRTVNSPLHF
TRBJ1-3,.,TRBV6-6,.,TGTGCCAGCAGTCCCCTGGACGGAGAATCTGGAAACACCATATATTTT,CASSPLDGESGNTIYF
TRBJ1-1,.,TRBV7-6,TRBD1,TGTGCCAGCAGTCCCCAGGGGGTTGGAGCATCTGAAGCTTTCTTT,CASSPQGVGASEAFF
TRBJ2-5,.,TRBV7-6,.,TGTGCCAGCACCCCTGGACAGCAAGAGACCCAGTACTTC,CASTPGQQETQYF
TRBJ1-2,.,TRBV5-1,TRBD1,TGCGCCAGCAGCTCCGAGACAGGGTTCTATGGCTACACCTTC,CASSSETGFYGYTF
TRBJ2-1,.,TRBV5-5,.,TGTGCCAGCAGCTTCGGGGCGATCAATGAGCAGTTCTTC,CASSFGAINEQFF
TRBJ1-5,.,TRBV21-1,.,TGTGCCAGCGGGAGTTCGGGGTATAGGGGACATAGCAATCAGCCCCAGCATTTT,CASGSSGYRGHSNQPQHF
TRBJ1-1,once,TRBV6-1,.,TGTGCCAGCAGCCAAGGAAGGCATAACACTGAAGCTTTCTTT,CASSQGRHNTEAFF
TRBJ2-1,.,TRBV25-1,.,TGTGCCAGCAGTGATGGCGCGGCCCCCGTGCAGTTCTTC,CASSDGAAPVQFF